A single sample is the source of the 8 T cell receptor beta chains below, sequenced in a study of post-analysis software for immune sequencing data. Points from the study as a whole: A few TRBV segments occurring more often in patients than controls included TRBV5-6, TRBV5-1 and TRBV20-1.

For these receptors, no antigen is known. The TCR beta cDNA libraries contained unique molecular identifiers. One entry per CDR3 protein results from TCRdb running MiXCR on the PCR reads. The table shows about 810,000 distinct CDR3 sequences, with around 50% occurring only once. The sample taken for sequencing was blood. The source of these receptors is a girl aged 5-17 years with multiple sclerosis.

The chain employs TRBV5-6 and TRBJ2-1; 12 nucleotides align to TRBD1. Germline loops: CDR1 SGHDT, CDR2 YYEEEE. This CDR3 region has 19 residues. Trimming cost V 0 bases and J 0 bases; bases outside gene matches: 7. The CDR3 bases are TGTGCCAGCAGCTTGGAAGGGACAGGGGGCCTTAGCTCCTACAATGAGCAGTTCTTC. Translating it yields CASSLEGTGGLSSYNEQFF.

A remark on this clonotype: One junction end does not reproduce the germline sequence, and a read error may be involved. V and J are TRBV29-1 and TRBJ2-7, with a tentative D call TRBD2 (5 bases). The CDR3 spans 12 residues. Germline-derived CDR1 and CDR2 are SQVTM and ANQGSEA. In DNA form, the CDR3 reads TGCGGCGTTGAAGTCCACGGGGAGACCCGGTACTTC. Its protein is CGVEVHGETRYF.

The chain joins TRBV18 to TRBJ1-4; D is possibly TRBD1 (5 bases). V dropped 5 bases and J dropped 1 base, with 8 bases sitting between them. The length of the CDR3 is 14 residues. The germline V gene encodes CDR1 KGHSH and CDR2 LQKENI. The CDR3 here is CASSSTGTNEKLFF. The CDR3 coding sequence is TGTGCCAGCTCATCAACAGGAACTAATGAAAAACTGTTTTTT. Using reference TRBV18 and TRBJ1-4 for the parts outside the CDR3, the full variable domain is NAGVMQNPRHLVRRRGQEARLRCSPMKGHSHVYWYRQLPEEGLKFMVYLQKENIIDESGMPKERFSAEFPKEGPSILRIQQVVRGDSAAYFCASSSTGTNEKLFFGSGTQLSVL.

CDR3: CARSALHRLAGGKETQYF. As DNA, the CDR3 is TGTGCCAGATCGGCCTTGCACCGACTAGCGGGAGGGAAAGAGACCCAGTACTTC. This chain links TRBV21-1 with TRBJ2-7; the table's D call, TRBD2, was not checked against the DNA. Near its end, the DNA agrees better with TRBJ2-5, so the J call may be wrong. TRBV21-1 is an annotated pseudogene. The CDR3 loop spans 18 amino acids.

V gene TRBV7-9 combines with J gene TRBJ2-1, with a tentative D call TRBD1 (5 bases). V was pared by 5 bases and J by 4 bases, with 12 bases between. Germline V gene sequence: CDR1 SEHNR, CDR2 FQNEAQ (reference sequence). The CDR3 has 14 residues. CDR3 loop: CASSQPTEYNEQFF. The CDR3 DNA reads as TGTGCCAGCAGCCAACCGACAGAGTACAATGAGCAGTTCTTC.

The rearrangement uses TRBV7-3 and TRBJ2-1, with TRBD1 matching 9 bases. Matching the DNA end better, TRBJ2-7 makes the J call doubtful. This CDR3 spans 15 amino acids. CDR1 and CDR2 from the germline V gene are SGHTA and FQGTGA. CDR3 coding DNA: TGTGCCAGCAGCTCCGGGACAGGGCCCTACAATGAGCAGTACTTC. This gives the protein CASSSGTGPYNEQYF.

The chain uses TRBV20-1 and TRBJ1-4, with D uncertain. This CDR3 is built from 12 residues. V was shortened by 3 bases and J by 5 bases, with 7 bases between the two germline ends. Germline lookup yields CDR1 DFQATT and CDR2 SNEGSKA (reference sequence). The chain's CDR3 is CSASAGNEKLFF. In DNA, the CDR3 is TGCAGTGCTAGTGCGGGGAATGAAAAACTGTTTTTT.

The chain employs TRBV20-1 and TRBJ1-1; D may be TRBD1 (5 bases). The ends were cut back, 7 bases at V and 8 bases at J, with 14 bases in the middle. CDR1 and CDR2 (germline): DFQATT, SNEGSKA (reference sequence). This CDR3 is built from 11 residues. CDR3 region: CSGRTPQEAFF. In DNA form, the CDR3 reads TGCAGTGGCCGGACACCTCAGGAAGCTTTCTTT.